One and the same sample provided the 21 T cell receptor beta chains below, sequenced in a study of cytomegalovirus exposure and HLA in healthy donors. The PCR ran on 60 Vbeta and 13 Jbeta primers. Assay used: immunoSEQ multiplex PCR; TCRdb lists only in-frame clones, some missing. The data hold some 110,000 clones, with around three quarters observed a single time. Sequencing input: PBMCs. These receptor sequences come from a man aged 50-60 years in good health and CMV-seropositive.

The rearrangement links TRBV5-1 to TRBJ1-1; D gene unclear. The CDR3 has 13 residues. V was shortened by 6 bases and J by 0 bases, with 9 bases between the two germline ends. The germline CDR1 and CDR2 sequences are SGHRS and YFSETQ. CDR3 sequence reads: CASKFGMNTEAFF. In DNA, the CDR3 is TGCGCCAGCAAGTTCGGTATGAACACTGAAGCTTTCTTT.

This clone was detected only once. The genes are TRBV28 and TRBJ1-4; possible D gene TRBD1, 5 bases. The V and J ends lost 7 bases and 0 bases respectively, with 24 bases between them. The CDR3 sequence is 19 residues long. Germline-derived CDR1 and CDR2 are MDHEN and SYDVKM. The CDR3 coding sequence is TGTGCCAGCATTACAAGGGGCAGGAGTCTATTAGCAACTAATGAAAAACTGTTTTTT. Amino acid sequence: CASITRGRSLLATNEKLFF.

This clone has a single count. DNA for the CDR3: TGTGCCATCAGCCGGACAGGGGATCAACGCGAGCAGTACTTC. Translated: CAISRTGDQREQYF. The chain employs TRBV10-3 and TRBJ2-7, with 9 positions matching TRBD1. Trimming took 6 bases from V and 6 from J; bases not matched to a gene: 9. The germline gives CDR1 ENHRY, CDR2 SYGVKD. The length of the CDR3 is 14 residues.

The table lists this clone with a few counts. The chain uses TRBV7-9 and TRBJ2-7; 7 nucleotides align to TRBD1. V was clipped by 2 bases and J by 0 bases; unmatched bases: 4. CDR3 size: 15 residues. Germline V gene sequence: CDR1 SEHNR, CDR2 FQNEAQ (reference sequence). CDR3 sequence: CASSLRDSPSYEQYF. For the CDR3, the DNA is TGTGCCAGCAGCTTACGGGACAGTCCCTCCTACGAGCAGTACTTC. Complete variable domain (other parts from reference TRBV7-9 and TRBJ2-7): DTGVSQNPRHKITKRGQNVTFRCDPISEHNRLYWYRQTLGQGPEFLTYFQNEAQLEKSRLLSDRFSAERPKGSFSTLEIQRTEQGDSAMYLCASSLRDSPSYEQYFGPGTRLTVT.

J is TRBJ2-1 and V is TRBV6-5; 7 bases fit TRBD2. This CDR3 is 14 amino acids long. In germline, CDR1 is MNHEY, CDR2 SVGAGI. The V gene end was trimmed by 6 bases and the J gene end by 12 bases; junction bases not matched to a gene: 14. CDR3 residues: CASRPNSGGRGQFF. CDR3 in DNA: TGTGCCAGCAGACCTAACAGTGGGGGGAGGGGGCAGTTCTTC.

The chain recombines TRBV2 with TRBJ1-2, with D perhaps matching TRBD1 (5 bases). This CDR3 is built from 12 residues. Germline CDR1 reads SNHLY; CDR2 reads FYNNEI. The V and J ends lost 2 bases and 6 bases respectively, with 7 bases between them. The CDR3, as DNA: TGTGCCAGCAGTGAACAGGGTAATGGCTACACCTTC. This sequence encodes CASSEQGNGYTF.

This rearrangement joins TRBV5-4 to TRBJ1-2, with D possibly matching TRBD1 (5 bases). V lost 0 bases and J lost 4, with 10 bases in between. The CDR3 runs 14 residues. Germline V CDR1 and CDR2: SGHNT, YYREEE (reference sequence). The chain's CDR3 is CASSLVTGPYGYTF. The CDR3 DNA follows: TGTGCCAGCAGCTTGGTAACAGGTCCCTATGGCTACACCTTC.

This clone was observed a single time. The CDR3 coding sequence is TGTGCCAGCAGCGTGAGAAACGCCGGGGAGCTGTTTTTT. Translation gives CASSVRNAGELFF. V gene TRBV9 combines with J gene TRBJ2-2; D is ambiguous. The germline V and J ends were trimmed by 2 bases and 6 bases, with 8 bases remaining between them. CDR1 SGDLS and CDR2 YYNGEE come from the germline V gene. The CDR3 is made up of 13 amino acids.

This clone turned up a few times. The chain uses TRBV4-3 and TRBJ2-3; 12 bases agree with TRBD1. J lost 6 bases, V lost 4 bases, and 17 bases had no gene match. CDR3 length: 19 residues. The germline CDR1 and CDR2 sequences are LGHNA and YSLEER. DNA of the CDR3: TGCGCCAGCAGCCCGAGGGACAGGGGGCGCGGCGGGAGGGCGGATACGCAGTATTTT. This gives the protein CASSPRDRGRGGRADTQYF.

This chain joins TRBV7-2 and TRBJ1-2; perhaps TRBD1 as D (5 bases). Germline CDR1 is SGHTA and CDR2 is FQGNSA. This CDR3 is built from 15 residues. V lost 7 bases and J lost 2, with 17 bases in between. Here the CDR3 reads CASNLPNRQNYGYTF. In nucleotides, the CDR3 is TGTGCCAGCAACCTTCCCAATAGACAGAACTATGGCTACACCTTC. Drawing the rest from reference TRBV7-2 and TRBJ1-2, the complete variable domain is GAGVSQSPSNKVTEKGKDVELRCDPISGHTALYWYRQSLGQGLEFLIYFQGNSAPDKSGLPSDRFSAERTGGSVSTLTIQRTQQEDSAVYLCASNLPNRQNYGYTFGSGTRLTVV.

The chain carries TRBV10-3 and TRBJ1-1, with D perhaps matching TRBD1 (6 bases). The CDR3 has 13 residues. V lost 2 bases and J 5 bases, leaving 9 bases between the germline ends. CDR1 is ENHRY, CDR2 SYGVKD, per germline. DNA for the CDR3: TGTGCCATCAGTGAGGGACAGAAGACTGAAGCTTTCTTT. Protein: CAISEGQKTEAFF.

This CDR3 is CASSTVNQNIQYF. The CDR3 nucleotides read TGTGCCAGCAGCACAGTCAACCAAAACATTCAGTACTTC. The V gene is TRBV7-9, the J gene TRBJ2-4; D gene uncertain. CDR1 is SEHNR, CDR2 FQNEAQ, per germline (reference sequence). This CDR3 is 13 amino acids long. The germline V and J ends were trimmed by 5 bases and 5 bases, with 10 bases remaining between them.

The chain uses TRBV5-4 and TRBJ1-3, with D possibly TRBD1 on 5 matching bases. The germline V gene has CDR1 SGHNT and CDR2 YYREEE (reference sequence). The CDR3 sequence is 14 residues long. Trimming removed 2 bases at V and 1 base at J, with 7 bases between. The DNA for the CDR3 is TGTGCCAGCAGCTTTGGGGGGTCTGGAAACACCATATATTTT. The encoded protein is CASSFGGSGNTIYF.

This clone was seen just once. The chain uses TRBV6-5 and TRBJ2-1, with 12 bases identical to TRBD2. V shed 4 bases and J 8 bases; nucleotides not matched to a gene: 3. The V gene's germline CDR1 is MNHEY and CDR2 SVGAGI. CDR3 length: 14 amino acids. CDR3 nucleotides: TGTGCCAGCAGTTCTAGCGGGAGGGAGCATGAGCAGTTCTTC. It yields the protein CASSSSGREHEQFF.

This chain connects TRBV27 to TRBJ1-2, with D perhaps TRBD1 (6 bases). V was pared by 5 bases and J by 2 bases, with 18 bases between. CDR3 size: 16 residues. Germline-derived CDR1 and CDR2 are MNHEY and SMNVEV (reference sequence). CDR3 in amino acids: CASSSSPQGHNYGYTF. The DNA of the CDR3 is TGTGCCAGCAGTAGCAGTCCCCAGGGACACAACTATGGCTACACCTTC.

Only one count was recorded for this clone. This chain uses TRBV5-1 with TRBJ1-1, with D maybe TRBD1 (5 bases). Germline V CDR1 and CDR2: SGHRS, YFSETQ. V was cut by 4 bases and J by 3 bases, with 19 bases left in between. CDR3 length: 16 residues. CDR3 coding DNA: TGCGCCAGCAGCCCTTGGAGGGGCGTAGGGGACACTGAAGCTTTCTTT. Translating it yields CASSPWRGVGDTEAFF. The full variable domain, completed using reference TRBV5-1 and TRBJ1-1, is KAGVTQTPRYLIKTRGQQVTLSCSPISGHRSVSWYQQTPGQGLQFLFEYFSETQRNKGNFPGRFSGRQFSNSRSEMNVSTLELGDSALYLCASSPWRGVGDTEAFFGQGTRLTVV.

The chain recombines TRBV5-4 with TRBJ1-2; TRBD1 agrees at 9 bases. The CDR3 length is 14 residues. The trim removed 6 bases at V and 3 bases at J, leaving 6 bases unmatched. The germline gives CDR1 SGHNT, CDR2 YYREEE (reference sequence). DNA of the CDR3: TGTGCCAGCAACTCCGGACAGGGGCACTATGGCTACACCTTC. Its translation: CASNSGQGHYGYTF.

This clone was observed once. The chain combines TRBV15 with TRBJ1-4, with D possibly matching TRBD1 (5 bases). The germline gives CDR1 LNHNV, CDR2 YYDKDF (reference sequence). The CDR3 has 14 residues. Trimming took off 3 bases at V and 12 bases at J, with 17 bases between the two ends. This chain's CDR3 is CATSSPNVGEELFF. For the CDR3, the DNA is TGTGCCACCAGCAGTCCCAATGTAGGGGAGGAACTGTTTTTT.

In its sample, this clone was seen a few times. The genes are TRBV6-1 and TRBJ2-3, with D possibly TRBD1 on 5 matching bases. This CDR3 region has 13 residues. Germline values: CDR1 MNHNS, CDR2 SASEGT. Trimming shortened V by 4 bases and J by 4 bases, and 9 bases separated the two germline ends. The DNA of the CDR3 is TGTGCCAGCAGTGGCAGGGTTTCAGATACGCAGTATTTT. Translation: CASSGRVSDTQYF.

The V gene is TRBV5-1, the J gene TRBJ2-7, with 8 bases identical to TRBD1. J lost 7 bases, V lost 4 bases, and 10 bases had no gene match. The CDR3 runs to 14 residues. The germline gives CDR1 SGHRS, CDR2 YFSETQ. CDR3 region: CASSQGQGPGEQYF. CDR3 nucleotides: TGCGCCAGCAGCCAAGGACAGGGTCCCGGGGAGCAGTACTTC.

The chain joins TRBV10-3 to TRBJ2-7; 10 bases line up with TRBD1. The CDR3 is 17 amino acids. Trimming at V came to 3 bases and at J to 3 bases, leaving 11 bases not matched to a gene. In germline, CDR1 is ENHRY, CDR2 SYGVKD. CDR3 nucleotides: TGTGCCATCAGTGACCGGGACAGGGGTAGAATTAGCTACGAGCAGTACTTC. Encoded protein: CAISDRDRGRISYEQYF.